The rows below give T cell receptor beta chains drawn from one sample of a study of T-cell reconstitution after alpha-beta-depleted transplantation in children. MiXCR, run by TCRdb on the PCR reads, gives a single entry per CDR3 protein. The sample consists of roughly 100,000 distinct CDR3 sequences, more than 7% of them appearing once. Source: PBMCs from the stem cell graft donor, taken from the stem cell graft. These receptors were obtained from a human donor who donated a stem cell graft to a child with congenital amegakaryocytic thrombocytopenia. Both conserved end residues are part of each CDR3. A D gene is named only where the DNA matches it firmly. Clone size is not always given. Where it is, it says once, few, many or a class for expanded clones.

V gene: TRBV5-1
J gene: TRBJ2-5
D gene: NA
clone size: many
CDR3 protein: CASSLVSDRGETQYF
CDR3 DNA: TGCGCCAGCAGCTTGGTTAGCGACCGAGGGGAGACCCAGTACTTC

V gene: TRBV30
J gene: TRBJ2-1
D gene: NA
clone size: NA
CDR3 protein: CAWSEGVGNEQFF
CDR3 DNA: TGTGCCTGGAGTGAAGGGGTTGGGAATGAGCAGTTCTTC

V gene: TRBV29-1
J gene: TRBJ2-7
D gene: TRBD1
clone size: many
CDR3 protein: CSIGRTGGDEQYF
CDR3 DNA: TGCAGCATCGGTCGGACAGGGGGCGACGAGCAGTACTTC

V gene: TRBV20-1
J gene: TRBJ2-1
D gene: NA
clone size: many
CDR3 protein: CSPKNEQFF
CDR3 DNA: TGCAGCCCCAAAAATGAGCAGTTCTTC

V gene: TRBV10-3
J gene: TRBJ2-7
D gene: TRBD1
clone size: many
CDR3 protein: CAISESGQGISYEQYF
CDR3 DNA: TGTGCCATCAGTGAGTCGGGACAGGGGATCTCCTACGAGCAGTACTTC

V gene: TRBV12-3/TRBV12-4
J gene: TRBJ1-3
D gene: NA
clone size: few
CDR3 protein: CASSFIGSTIYF
CDR3 DNA: TGTGCCAGCAGTTTCATAGGTAGCACCATATATTTT

V gene: TRBV12-3/TRBV12-4
J gene: TRBJ2-1
D gene: TRBD2
clone size: many
CDR3 protein: CASSPGLADYNEQFF
CDR3 DNA: TGCGCCAGCAGCCCGGGACTAGCGGACTACAATGAGCAGTTCTTC

V gene: TRBV27
J gene: TRBJ2-3
D gene: TRBD2
clone size: many
CDR3 protein: CASSLSSPGGGQYF
CDR3 DNA: TGTGCCAGCAGTCTTTCCTCTCCGGGAGGGGGGCAGTATTTT

V gene: TRBV5-1
J gene: TRBJ2-7
D gene: TRBD2
clone size: few
CDR3 protein: CASSLALAASSYEQYF
CDR3 DNA: TGCGCCAGCAGCTTGGCACTAGCGGCGAGCTCCTACGAGCAGTACTTC

V gene: TRBV9
J gene: TRBJ2-1
D gene: NA
clone size: NA
CDR3 protein: CASSVGAGPSYNEQFF
CDR3 DNA: TGTGCCAGCAGCGTAGGTGCAGGGCCCTCCTACAATGAGCAGTTCTTC

V gene: TRBV20-1
J gene: TRBJ2-7
D gene: NA
clone size: many
CDR3 protein: CSAVSSDYYEQYF
CDR3 DNA: TGCAGTGCAGTTTCGAGCGACTACTACGAGCAGTACTTC

V gene: TRBV15
J gene: TRBJ2-7
D gene: NA
clone size: few
CDR3 protein: CATSRDRPAQGGARNEQYF
CDR3 DNA: TGTGCCACCAGCAGAGATCGCCCCGCCCAGGGAGGTGCCCGCAACGAGCAGTACTTC

V gene: TRBV20-1
J gene: TRBJ1-1
D gene: NA
clone size: many
CDR3 protein: CSARSGVGWDTEAFF
CDR3 DNA: TGCAGTGCCCGGTCAGGCGTAGGATGGGACACTGAAGCTTTCTTT

V gene: TRBV5-1
J gene: TRBJ1-2
D gene: NA
clone size: many
CDR3 protein: CASSLIQGRDGYTF
CDR3 DNA: TGCGCCAGCAGCTTGATCCAGGGCAGAGATGGCTACACCTTC

V gene: TRBV3-1
J gene: TRBJ2-7
D gene: NA
clone size: NA
CDR3 protein: CASSQDNRDSPYEQYF
CDR3 DNA: TGTGCCAGCAGCCAAGATAATCGAGACAGCCCCTACGAGCAGTACTTC

V gene: TRBV20-1
J gene: TRBJ2-7
D gene: NA
clone size: NA
CDR3 protein: CSSGQGAGYEQYF
CDR3 DNA: NA

V gene: TRBV27
J gene: TRBJ1-1
D gene: NA
clone size: many
CDR3 protein: CASRKRADHTEAFF
CDR3 DNA: TGTGCCAGCAGAAAAAGGGCGGACCACACTGAAGCTTTCTTT

V gene: TRBV12-3/TRBV12-4
J gene: TRBJ1-1
D gene: NA
clone size: many
CDR3 protein: CASRFCPDCRNTEAFF
CDR3 DNA: TGTGCCAGCAGGTTCTGCCCCGACTGTAGGAACACTGAAGCTTTCTTT

V gene: TRBV12-3/TRBV12-4
J gene: TRBJ1-2
D gene: NA
clone size: many
CDR3 protein: CASSFRTAAGGYTF
CDR3 DNA: TGTGCCAGCAGTTTTCGGACGGCCGCGGGAGGCTACACCTTC

V gene: TRBV6-8
J gene: TRBJ2-2
D gene: TRBD1
clone size: many
CDR3 protein: CAPKKGTGTTGELFF
CDR3 DNA: TGTGCCCCCAAAAAGGGGACAGGGACCACCGGGGAGCTGTTTTTT

V gene: TRBV3-1
J gene: TRBJ2-1
D gene: TRBD2
clone size: many
CDR3 protein: CASSQGFASGNDEQFF
CDR3 DNA: TGTGCCAGCAGCCAAGGGTTCGCTAGCGGAAACGATGAGCAGTTCTTC

V gene: TRBV20-1
J gene: TRBJ2-1
D gene: NA
clone size: many
CDR3 protein: CSAAGGYNEQFF
CDR3 DNA: TGCAGTGCGGCCGGAGGTTACAATGAGCAGTTCTTC

V gene: TRBV7-9
J gene: TRBJ2-1
D gene: NA
clone size: many
CDR3 protein: CASSAAQGGNEQFF
CDR3 DNA: TGTGCCAGCAGCGCTGCTCAGGGGGGCAATGAGCAGTTCTTC

V gene: TRBV30
J gene: TRBJ1-5
D gene: NA
clone size: many
CDR3 protein: CAWRRSGNQPQHF
CDR3 DNA: TGTGCCTGGAGACGATCGGGCAATCAGCCCCAGCATTTT

V gene: TRBV7-3
J gene: TRBJ2-7
D gene: NA
clone size: many
CDR3 protein: CASSPFPGSSYEQYF
CDR3 DNA: TGTGCCAGCAGCCCCTTCCCCGGGAGCTCCTACGAGCAGTACTTC

V gene: TRBV11-2
J gene: TRBJ2-2
D gene: TRBD2
clone size: many
CDR3 protein: CASSLEGTSGRGTGELFF
CDR3 DNA: TGTGCCAGCAGCTTAGAAGGGACTAGCGGGAGAGGCACCGGGGAGCTGTTTTTT

V gene: TRBV20-1
J gene: TRBJ1-6
D gene: NA
clone size: many
CDR3 protein: CSARTGPYNSPLHF
CDR3 DNA: TGCAGTGCTAGAACGGGTCCTTATAATTCACCCCTCCACTTT

V gene: TRBV7-2
J gene: TRBJ1-5
D gene: NA
clone size: few
CDR3 protein: CASSIHGSPNQPQHF
CDR3 DNA: TGTGCCAGCAGCATACACGGGTCACCAAATCAGCCCCAGCATTTT

V gene: TRBV7-6
J gene: TRBJ2-2
D gene: NA
clone size: NA
CDR3 protein: CASSPFGGALVPGELFF
CDR3 DNA: TGTGCCAGCAGCCCCTTTGGGGGGGCCCTAGTCCCCGGGGAGCTGTTTTTT

V gene: TRBV12-3/TRBV12-4
J gene: TRBJ2-1
D gene: NA
clone size: many
CDR3 protein: CASSPGDEQFF
CDR3 DNA: TGTGCCAGCAGTCCCGGAGATGAGCAGTTCTTC

V gene: TRBV20-1
J gene: TRBJ1-1
D gene: NA
clone size: many
CDR3 protein: CSASLQWGNTEAFF
CDR3 DNA: TGCAGTGCTAGTTTACAGTGGGGGAACACTGAAGCTTTCTTT

V gene: TRBV5-1
J gene: TRBJ1-1
D gene: NA
clone size: NA
CDR3 protein: CASSARGGEGTEAFF
CDR3 DNA: TGCGCCAGCAGCGCCCGTGGCGGAGAGGGCACTGAAGCTTTCTTT

V gene: TRBV3-1
J gene: TRBJ2-2
D gene: NA
clone size: many
CDR3 protein: CASSQAAGELFF
CDR3 DNA: TGTGCCAGCAGCCAAGCGGCCGGGGAGCTGTTTTTT

V gene: TRBV20-1
J gene: TRBJ1-3
D gene: TRBD1
clone size: many
CDR3 protein: CSARTGTGAGNTIYF
CDR3 DNA: TGCAGTGCTAGGACCGGGACAGGGGCTGGAAACACCATATATTTT

V gene: TRBV20-1
J gene: TRBJ1-5
D gene: NA
clone size: many
CDR3 protein: CSASTDLNQPQHF
CDR3 DNA: TGCAGTGCTAGTACGGACCTCAATCAGCCCCAGCATTTT

V gene: TRBV20-1
J gene: TRBJ2-3
D gene: TRBD2
clone size: few
CDR3 protein: CSACPGGAGRYTDTQYF
CDR3 DNA: TGCAGTGCTTGCCCCGGGGGGGCGGGGCGTTACACAGATACGCAGTATTTT

V gene: TRBV25-1
J gene: TRBJ1-2
D gene: TRBD1
clone size: many
CDR3 protein: CASSESSGAGGARGYTF
CDR3 DNA: TGTGCCAGCAGTGAAAGTAGTGGGGCAGGGGGCGCGCGGGGCTACACCTTC

V gene: TRBV15
J gene: TRBJ2-7
D gene: NA
clone size: many
CDR3 protein: CATSQRGGGRSYEQYF
CDR3 DNA: TGTGCCACCAGCCAACGAGGGGGGGGACGGTCCTACGAGCAGTACTTC

V gene: TRBV5-1
J gene: TRBJ1-1
D gene: TRBD1
clone size: NA
CDR3 protein: CASSFGAGHRGRTEAFF
CDR3 DNA: TGCGCCAGCAGCTTCGGGGCCGGTCACAGGGGGAGGACTGAAGCTTTCTTT

V gene: TRBV7-9
J gene: TRBJ2-1
D gene: NA
clone size: many
CDR3 protein: CASSLGGLGNEQFF
CDR3 DNA: TGTGCCAGCAGCTTAGGAGGGTTAGGGAATGAGCAGTTCTTC

V gene: TRBV27
J gene: TRBJ2-5
D gene: NA
clone size: NA
CDR3 protein: CASSLLPPGRETQYF
CDR3 DNA: TGTGCCAGCAGTTTACTCCCCCCGGGGCGGGAGACCCAGTACTTC

V gene: TRBV3-1
J gene: TRBJ2-1
D gene: NA
clone size: many
CDR3 protein: CASSRTLVSSYNEQFF
CDR3 DNA: TGTGCCAGCAGCCGTACTTTGGTGAGCTCCTACAATGAGCAGTTCTTC

V gene: TRBV6-1
J gene: TRBJ1-1
D gene: NA
clone size: many
CDR3 protein: CASSEGEDLEAFF
CDR3 DNA: TGTGCCAGCAGTGAAGGGGAAGACCTTGAAGCTTTCTTT

V gene: TRBV13
J gene: TRBJ2-7
D gene: TRBD2
clone size: NA
CDR3 protein: CASSLGGGATYEQYF
CDR3 DNA: TGTGCCAGCAGCTTAGGCGGGGGGGCAACCTACGAGCAGTACTTC

V gene: TRBV28
J gene: TRBJ1-1
D gene: NA
clone size: NA
CDR3 protein: CASSPGLTHTEAFF
CDR3 DNA: TGTGCCAGCAGTCCGGGACTCACCCACACTGAAGCTTTCTTT

V gene: TRBV2
J gene: TRBJ1-3
D gene: NA
clone size: few
CDR3 protein: CASSEALGSFGNTIYF
CDR3 DNA: TGTGCCAGCAGTGAAGCGCTTGGCAGCTTCGGAAACACCATATATTTT

V gene: TRBV19
J gene: TRBJ1-2
D gene: TRBD1
clone size: few
CDR3 protein: CASSPGQPLYGYTF
CDR3 DNA: TGTGCCAGTAGTCCGGGACAGCCCCTCTATGGCTACACCTTC

V gene: TRBV6-1
J gene: TRBJ2-7
D gene: TRBD1
clone size: NA
CDR3 protein: CASSASGTGTIYEQYF
CDR3 DNA: TGTGCCAGCAGTGCATCGGGGACAGGGACAATCTACGAGCAGTACTTC

V gene: TRBV30
J gene: TRBJ2-1
D gene: TRBD2
clone size: many
CDR3 protein: CAWLRAGGKYEQFF
CDR3 DNA: TGTGCCTGGCTTAGGGCGGGAGGTAAATATGAGCAGTTCTTC

V gene: TRBV5-1
J gene: TRBJ2-7
D gene: NA
clone size: many
CDR3 protein: CASSLHDTGYSYEQYF
CDR3 DNA: TGCGCCAGCAGCCTTCATGACACAGGGTACTCCTACGAGCAGTACTTC

V gene: TRBV3-1
J gene: TRBJ1-1
D gene: NA
clone size: many
CDR3 protein: CASSQDVVGRNTEAFF
CDR3 DNA: TGTGCCAGCAGCCAAGACGTGGTGGGGAGGAACACTGAAGCTTTCTTT